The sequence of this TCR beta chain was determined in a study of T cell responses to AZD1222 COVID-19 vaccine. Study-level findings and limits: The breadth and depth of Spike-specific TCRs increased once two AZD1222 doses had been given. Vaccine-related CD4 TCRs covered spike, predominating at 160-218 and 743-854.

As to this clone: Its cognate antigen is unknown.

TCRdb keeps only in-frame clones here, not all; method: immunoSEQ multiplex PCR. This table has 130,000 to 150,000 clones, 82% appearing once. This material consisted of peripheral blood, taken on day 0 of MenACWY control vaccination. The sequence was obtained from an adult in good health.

CDR3 DNA: TGTGCCAGCAGCCAAGTGACAGGTGGGGGCTACGAGCAGTACTTC. It specifies CASSQVTGGGYEQYF. The chain combines TRBV3-1 (or the pseudogene TRBV3-2) with TRBJ2-7; tentatively, D is TRBD1 (6 bases). The CDR3 length is 15 residues. Germline assignment: CDR1 LGHDT and CDR2 YNNKEL (reference sequence). With 1 base removed from V and 3 bases from J, the gap between germline ends came to 13 bases.